Below, 20 T cell receptor beta chains from the same sample are listed, as sequenced in a study of control samples from healthy donors and cancer patients. This table comes from immunoSEQ multiplex PCR, and its TCRdb copy is limited to in-frame clones, with some not included. The table shows approximately 170,000 clones, with 91% occurring only once. Specimen: blood. The receptors shown here come from a woman under 40 in good health.

J is TRBJ2-7 and V is TRBV6-5; perhaps TRBD1 as D (6 bases). V gave up 10 bases and J gave up 5 bases, with 12 bases separating them. Germline CDR1 and CDR2: MNHEY and SVGAGI. The CDR3 is 11 residues long. CDR3: CAITGSHEQYF. DNA of the CDR3: TGTGCCATTACAGGGTCCCACGAGCAGTACTTC.

The V and J genes are TRBV15 and TRBJ2-2, with D unresolved. Per the germline V gene, CDR1 is LNHNV and CDR2 is YYDKDF (reference sequence). The CDR3 length is 13 residues. V dropped 1 base and J dropped 3 bases, with 3 bases sitting between them. The DNA of the CDR3 is TGTGCCACCAGCAGAGTCTACACCGGGGAGCTGTTTTTT. Protein: CATSRVYTGELFF.

The chain is built from TRBV5-1 and TRBJ2-3, with D tentatively TRBD2 (6 bases). Germline V gene data show CDR1 as SGHRS and CDR2 as YFSETQ. V dropped 4 bases and J dropped 5 bases, with 11 bases sitting between them. CDR3 length equals 13 residues. CDR3 residues: CASSRDWGDTQYF. The CDR3 DNA reads as TGCGCCAGCAGCCGGGACTGGGGAGATACGCAGTATTTT. Filled out from reference TRBV5-1 and TRBJ2-3, the complete variable domain reads KAGVTQTPRYLIKTRGQQVTLSCSPISGHRSVSWYQQTPGQGLQFLFEYFSETQRNKGNFPGRFSGRQFSNSRSEMNVSTLELGDSALYLCASSRDWGDTQYFGPGTRLTVL.

The chain carries TRBV9 and TRBJ2-2, with 8 bases lining up with TRBD2. Germline V gives CDR1 SGDLS, CDR2 YYNGEE. The ends lost 0 bases at V and 4 bases at J; junction bases unmatched: 5. This CDR3 is 16 amino acids long. In DNA form, the CDR3 reads TGTGCCAGCAGCGTAGTTCGGGCGGGGGGCACCGGGGAGCTGTTTTTT. Translating it yields CASSVVRAGGTGELFF.

This clone was seen only once. The rearrangement links TRBV4-3 to TRBJ2-1; D unresolved. The CDR3 has 14 residues. Between the trimmed V and J ends, which lost 1 base and 6 bases, there was a span of 10 bases. Germline values: CDR1 LGHNA, CDR2 YSLEER. The CDR3, as DNA: TGCGCCAGCAGCCAAGCCGGTGACGTCAATGAGCAGTTCTTC. Translation: CASSQAGDVNEQFF.

The chain carries TRBV27 and TRBJ2-1, with 10 bases that match TRBD2. V was pared by 5 bases and J by 5 bases, with 6 bases of the junction left unmatched. Germline lookup yields CDR1 MNHEY and CDR2 SMNVEV (reference sequence). The CDR3 covers 15 residues. The CDR3 DNA reads as TGTGCCAGCAGTCCCCGGCTAGCGGGAGACAATGAGCAGTTCTTC. Translation: CASSPRLAGDNEQFF.

This clone has just one count. A junction boundary mismatches the germline segment, possibly from a read error. This chain connects TRBV11-2 to TRBJ1-2, with 10 nucleotides matching TRBD1. The CDR3 consists of 18 residues. The germline V gene encodes CDR1 SGHAT and CDR2 FQNNGV. CDR3 sequence: CAGSLNQRQGASNYGYTF. The CDR3 region has the DNA TGTGCCGGCAGCTTAAACCAAAGACAGGGGGCCTCTAACTATGGCTACACCTTC.

V is TRBV27 and J is TRBJ2-7; D could derive from TRBD1 or TRBD2 (5 bases each). V was shortened by 2 bases and J by 0 bases, with 11 bases between the two germline ends. Germline values: CDR1 MNHEY, CDR2 SMNVEV (reference sequence). The CDR3 contains 15 residues. DNA of the CDR3: TGTGCCAGCAGTTTAACCCGGGACGGCTCCTACGAGCAGTACTTC. It encodes CASSLTRDGSYEQYF.

J is TRBJ2-5 and V is TRBV3-1 (or the pseudogene TRBV3-2); 7 bases agree with TRBD1. Germline V gene sequence: CDR1 LGHDT, CDR2 YNNKEL (reference sequence). J lost 4 bases, V lost 6 bases, and 11 bases had no gene match. This CDR3 spans 15 amino acids. In nucleotides, the CDR3 is TGTGCCAGCAGTGCTTACAGGGGTTCGGGAGAGACCCAGTACTTC. It codes for CASSAYRGSGETQYF.

This sequence joins TRBV4-1 and TRBJ2-7, with TRBD2 matching 8 bases. The germline V gene encodes CDR1 MGHRA and CDR2 YSYEKL. The CDR3 covers 14 residues. The junction had 1 base not matched to a gene; V was cut back by 2 bases and J by 1 base. CDR3 in DNA: TGCGCCAGCAGCCAACGGGAGGGGTCCTACGAGCAGTACTTC. This encodes CASSQREGSYEQYF.

V is TRBV4-2 and J is TRBJ2-5; 10 bases are shared with TRBD2. CDR3 length: 16 residues. Trimming took 4 bases from V and 2 from J; bases not matched to a gene: 7. The V gene's germline CDR1 is LGHNA and CDR2 YNFKEQ. The CDR3 protein is CASSLGLAAGQETQYF. The CDR3 nucleotides read TGTGCCAGCAGCCTCGGACTAGCGGCGGGTCAAGAGACCCAGTACTTC.

This sequence joins TRBV19 and TRBJ1-5; 8 positions match TRBD1. This CDR3 region has 15 residues. V lost 6 bases and J lost 2; bases outside the gene matches: 6. Germline assignment: CDR1 LNHDA and CDR2 SQIVND (reference sequence). CDR3 residues: CASRTTGAGNQPQHF. CDR3 coding DNA: TGTGCCAGTAGGACGACAGGGGCGGGCAATCAGCCCCAGCATTTT.

The rearrangement links TRBV6-5 to TRBJ1-6; 7 bases line up with TRBD1. The germline V gene has CDR1 MNHEY and CDR2 SVGAGI. The CDR3 is 16 amino acids. Trimming removed 4 bases from V and 7 bases from J; junction bases left unmatched: 10. Written as DNA, the CDR3 is TGTGCCAGCAGTTCCGTACAGGGGTGGGGGAATTCACCCCTCCACTTT. Protein sequence: CASSSVQGWGNSPLHF.

V and J are TRBV7-9 and TRBJ1-4; D gene uncertain. The ends were cut back, 0 bases at V and 1 base at J, with 6 bases in the middle. Germline lookup yields CDR1 SEHNR and CDR2 FQNEAQ (reference sequence). The CDR3 has 15 residues. This chain's CDR3 is CASSLAGITNEKLFF. In DNA, the CDR3 is TGTGCCAGCAGCTTAGCAGGGATAACTAATGAAAAACTGTTTTTT.

Turning to this clone: The junction departs from the called germline gene at one end, perhaps through a read error. The chain links TRBV19 to TRBJ2-1; a possible D gene is TRBD2 (5 bases). Germline CDR1 LNHDA, CDR2 SQIVND (reference sequence). This CDR3 has 13 residues. CDR3 loop: CASSVEGYNEQFF. In nucleotides, the CDR3 is TGTGCCAGTAGTGTAGAGGGATACAATGAGCAGTTCTTC.

Comments on this clone: The same CDR3 can be traced to other DNA sequences in this sample. DNA of the CDR3: TGCGCCAGCAGCTTGGCGAGCTACGAGCAGTACTTC. Translation: CASSLASYEQYF. The genes are TRBV5-1 and TRBJ2-7; D is unresolved. This CDR3 is built from 12 residues. Germline V gives CDR1 SGHRS, CDR2 YFSETQ. Trimming cost V 0 bases and J 3 bases, with 4 bases left between them.

This chain links TRBV30 with TRBJ1-5; no clear D. This CDR3 contains 11 residues. The germline V and J ends were trimmed by 0 bases and 10 bases, with 7 bases remaining between them. Germline V lookup: CDR1 GTSNPN, CDR2 SVGIG (reference sequence). The chain's CDR3 is CAWSVDGPQHF. Here the CDR3 DNA reads TGTGCCTGGAGTGTTGACGGTCCCCAGCATTTT.

The V and J genes are TRBV2 and TRBJ1-5, with a weak D call TRBD1 (5 bases). This CDR3 region has 15 residues. V lost 5 bases, J lost 0 bases, and 11 bases lay in between. Looked up from germline, CDR1 is SNHLY and CDR2 is FYNNEI. CDR3 residues: CASSTGRNSNQPQHF. DNA for the CDR3: TGTGCCAGCAGTACGGGGCGCAATAGCAATCAGCCCCAGCATTTT.

This sequence joins TRBV28 and TRBJ1-6, with 9 bases that match TRBD1. Germline values: CDR1 MDHEN, CDR2 SYDVKM. The CDR3 consists of 15 residues. Trimming took 4 bases from V and 6 from J; bases not matched to a gene: 4. CDR3 amino acids: CASSSPGQGNSPLHF. CDR3 coding DNA: TGTGCCAGCAGTTCACCGGGACAGGGTAATTCACCCCTCCACTTT.

The chain joins TRBV3-1 (or the pseudogene TRBV3-2) to TRBJ2-7; D not certain. CDR1 LGHDT and CDR2 YNNKEL come from the germline V gene (reference sequence). The CDR3 totals 13 residues. V gave up 0 bases and J gave up 4 bases, with 7 bases separating them. The CDR3 spells CASSQDPQYEQYF. The CDR3 region has the DNA TGTGCCAGCAGCCAAGATCCTCAGTACGAGCAGTACTTC.